This T cell receptor beta chain was captured by sequencing in a study of blood T cell repertoires in COVID-19. Turning to the study itself: PBMCs, B-cell-depleted T cells, or T cells were the source of the cDNA or gDNA that made up the material.

The CDR3 contains 15 residues. Germline loops: CDR1 LGHNA, CDR2 YSLEER. After removal of 1 base from V and 7 bases from J, the junction contained 2 bases not matched to a gene. This clone was seen more than once but under ten times. Generated by immunoSEQ multiplex PCR, the TCRdb table keeps only in-frame clones and is missing some. The data contain approximately 130,000 clones, 85% of them seen just once; the ten biggest clones take up approximately 4%. This TCR was sampled from a human donor in a cohort sampled during active COVID-19. The chain joins TRBV4-3 to TRBJ2-2; TRBD2 matches 11 bases. The sample was peripheral blood. The CDR3 here is CASSQVGTSGGELFF. CDR3 sequence (DNA): TGCGCCAGCAGCCAAGTTGGGACTAGCGGCGGGGAGCTGTTTTTT.